The rows below give T cell receptor beta chains drawn from one sample of a study of CD8 T cells in Susac syndrome. TCRdb redid the calling of the immunoSEQ multiplex PCR reads with MiXCR, one entry per CDR3 protein. The sample lists over 150,000 distinct CDR3 sequences, around 96% occurring once. The sample consisted of CD4+ T cells from PBMCs. All receptors come from a human donor with Susac syndrome. The CDR3 runs from the conserved cysteine through the conserved F or W. The D gene is left open where the match is weak. Clone size is not always given. Where it is, it says once, few, many or a class for expanded clones.

>TRBV12-3/TRBV12-4|TRBJ2-2|once|TRBD2
TGTGCCAGCAGCCCCGGGAGGACTAGCCCCGGGGAGCTGTTTTTT
CASSPGRTSPGELFF
>TRBV9|TRBJ2-2|.|.
TGTGCCAGCAGACCAACTAGTAACACCGGGGAGCTGTTTTTT
CASRPTSNTGELFF
>TRBV30|TRBJ2-2|.|TRBD2
TGTGCCTGGAGTGCTTCGGGGGGGACCGGGGAGCTGTTTTTT
CAWSASGGTGELFF
>TRBV5-4|TRBJ1-4|.|TRBD1
TGTGCCAGCAGCCACAACCGGGACAGGGGGCATACTAATGAAAAACTGTTTTTT
CASSHNRDRGHTNEKLFF
>TRBV5-6|TRBJ2-7|.|.
TGTGCCAGCAGCTCTCGTCGGGAGCAGTACTTC
CASSSRREQYF
>TRBV28|TRBJ2-3|.|.
TGTGCCAGCAGCTCTATTTTTTGGCTGCATACGCAGTATTTT
CASSSIFWLHTQYF
>TRBV6-5|TRBJ1-1|.|.
TGTGCCAGCTTCGGCCGGGCGGGACCGGGGACTGAAGCTTTCTTT
CASFGRAGPGTEAFF
>TRBV2|TRBJ1-2|.|.
TGTGCCAGCAGCGGTACTGCAGATGGCTACACCTTC
CASSGTADGYTF
>TRBV5-1|TRBJ2-2|.|TRBD1
TGCGCCAGCAGCGGGACAGACCTCACCGGGGAGCTGTTTTTT
CASSGTDLTGELFF
>TRBV9|TRBJ2-5|.|.
TGTGCCAGCAGCGTAGGTCCAAGCCAAGAGACCCAGTACTTC
CASSVGPSQETQYF
>TRBV29-1|TRBJ2-1|.|.
TGCAGCGTGAGGACGGACTCCTACAATGAGCAGTTCTTC
CSVRTDSYNEQFF
>TRBV7-3|TRBJ2-3|.|.
TGTGCCAGCAGCTTATTACCCCTCACAGATACGCAGTATTTT
CASSLLPLTDTQYF
>TRBV20-1|TRBJ1-1|.|.
TGCAGTGCTAGACCGGGTGGTGGGGCTTTCTTT
CSARPGGGAFF
>TRBV19|TRBJ2-5|.|.
TGTGCCAGTAGTCCCGACCCGGGGGAGACCCAGTACTTC
CASSPDPGETQYF
>TRBV29-1|TRBJ2-1|.|.
TGCAGCGTTGAATCTGCGGGTACCGGTGAGCAGTTCTTC
CSVESAGTGEQFF
>TRBV12-3/TRBV12-4|TRBJ1-2|.|TRBD1
TGTGCCAGCAGTTCTCTCCGGGACAGGGCCTATGGCTACACCTTC
CASSSLRDRAYGYTF
>TRBV14|TRBJ2-1|.|TRBD2
TGTGCCAGCAGCCAAAACCCTAGCGGGAGGGCGAATGAGCAGTTCTTC
CASSQNPSGRANEQFF
>TRBV11-2|TRBJ2-1|.|TRBD2
TGTGCCAGCATCAATTTGCGGGGGGACAATGAGCAGTTCTTC
CASINLRGDNEQFF
>TRBV20-1|TRBJ1-2|.|TRBD1
TGCAGTCCACCGGGACAGACCCCTAACTATGGCTACACCTTC
CSPPGQTPNYGYTF
>TRBV7-9|TRBJ2-1|.|.
TGTGCCAGCAGCTCTCCCGGGGGATTGAATGAGCAGTTCTTC
CASSSPGGLNEQFF
>TRBV29-1|TRBJ2-2|.|.
TGCAGCGTTGAAGACGGGGTCCGGGACACCGGGGAGCTGTTTTTT
CSVEDGVRDTGELFF